Sequencing of this TCR beta chain was carried out in a study of T-cell reconstitution after alpha-beta-depleted transplantation in children. General study findings and limits: Surviving recipient cells, namely T cells and thymic progenitors, were the source of high day-60 TCRbeta diversity in some patients. Approximately two months post-transplant, alpha-beta T cells reportedly originated from several hundred expanded graft clones. Newly produced T cells mostly provided counts and TCRbeta diversity after one year, as hyperexpanded clones declined.

V was clipped by 6 bases and J by 6 bases; unmatched bases: 6. Germline values: CDR1 MNHEY, CDR2 SVGEGT. This CDR3 has 14 residues. This clonotype was counted at least ten times. No antigen is known for it. The TCRbeta library incorporated unique molecular identifiers. TCRdb analysed the PCR reads with MiXCR anew, one entry per CDR3 protein. The sample shows some 200,000 distinct CDR3 sequences, around 9.2% of them seen only once. The chain combines TRBV6-2 or TRBV6-3 with TRBJ2-2, with 8 bases fitting TRBD2. The sequence came from a male patient aged 2 to 10 who had a stem cell transplant for acute myeloid leukemia, so the T cells may come from the graft donor. Sequenced here: PBMCs, mostly from graft donor cells, sampled 360 days after TCRalphabeta/CD19-depleted stem cell transplant. CDR3 DNA sequence: TGTGCCAGCAGGCGGACTAGCACCCCCGGGGAGCTGTTTTTT. It encodes CASRRTSTPGELFF.